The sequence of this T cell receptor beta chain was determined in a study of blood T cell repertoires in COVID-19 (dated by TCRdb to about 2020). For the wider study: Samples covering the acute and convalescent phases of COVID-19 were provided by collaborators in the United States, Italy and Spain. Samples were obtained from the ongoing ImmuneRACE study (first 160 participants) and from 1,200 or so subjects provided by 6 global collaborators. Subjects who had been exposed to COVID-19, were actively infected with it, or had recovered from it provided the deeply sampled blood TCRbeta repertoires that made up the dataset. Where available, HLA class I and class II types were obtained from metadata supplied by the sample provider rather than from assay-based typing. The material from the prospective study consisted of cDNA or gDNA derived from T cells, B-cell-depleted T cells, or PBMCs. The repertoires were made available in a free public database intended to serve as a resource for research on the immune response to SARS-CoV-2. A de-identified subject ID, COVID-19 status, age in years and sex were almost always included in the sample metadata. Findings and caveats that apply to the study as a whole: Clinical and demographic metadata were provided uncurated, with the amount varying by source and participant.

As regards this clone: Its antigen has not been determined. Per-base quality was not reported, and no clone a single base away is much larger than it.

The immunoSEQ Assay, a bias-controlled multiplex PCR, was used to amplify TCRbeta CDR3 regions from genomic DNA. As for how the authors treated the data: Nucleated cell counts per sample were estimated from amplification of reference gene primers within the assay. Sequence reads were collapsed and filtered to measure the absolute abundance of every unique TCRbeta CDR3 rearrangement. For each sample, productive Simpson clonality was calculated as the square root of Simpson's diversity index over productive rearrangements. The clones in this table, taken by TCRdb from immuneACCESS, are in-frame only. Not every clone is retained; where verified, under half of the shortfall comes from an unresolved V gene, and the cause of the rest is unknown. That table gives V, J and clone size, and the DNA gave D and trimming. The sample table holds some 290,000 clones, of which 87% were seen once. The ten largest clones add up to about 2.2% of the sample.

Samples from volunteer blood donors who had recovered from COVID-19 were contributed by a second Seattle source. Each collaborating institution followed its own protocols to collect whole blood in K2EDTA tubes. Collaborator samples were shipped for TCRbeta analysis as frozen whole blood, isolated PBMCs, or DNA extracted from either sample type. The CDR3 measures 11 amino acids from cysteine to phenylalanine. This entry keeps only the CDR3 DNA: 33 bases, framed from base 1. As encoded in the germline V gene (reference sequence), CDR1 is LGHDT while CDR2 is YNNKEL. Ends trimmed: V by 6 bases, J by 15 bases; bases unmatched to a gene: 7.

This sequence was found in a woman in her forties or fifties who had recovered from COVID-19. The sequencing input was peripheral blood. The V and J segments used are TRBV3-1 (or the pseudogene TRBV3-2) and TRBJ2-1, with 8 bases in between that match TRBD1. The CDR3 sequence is CASRDRGVAFF. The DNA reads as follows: TGTGCCAGCAGAGACAGGGGAGTAGCGTTCTTC.